The TCR beta chain under discussion was sequenced for a study of monozygotic twins with cystic fibrosis. This clone was detected only once. The CDR3 extends over 17 amino acids. Deletions cut 1 base from V and 4 bases from J, with 19 bases between. CDR1 and CDR2 (germline): SGHRS, YFSETQ. Only in-frame clones appear in the TCRdb table, and some are missing; sequencing was by immunoSEQ multiplex PCR. The sample contains approximately 10,000 clones, 85% of which appear only once. The gene calls are TRBV5-1 and TRBJ2-3, with a possible D match to TRBD1 (6 bases). The sequence was collected from a man between 18 and 35 years old with cystic fibrosis. The specimen sequenced was blood. CDR3 loop: CASSLIGKRGISDTQYF. The CDR3 coding sequence is TGCGCCAGCAGCTTGATCGGGAAGAGGGGGATATCAGATACGCAGTATTTT.